A selection of T cell receptor beta chains follows, all from one sample in a study of CD8 T cell repertoires and HIV-1 epitope variants. The protocol was immunoSEQ multiplex PCR, while the TCRdb copy is restricted to in-frame clones and leaves out a portion. The sample records about 95,000 clones, 60% to 80% being singletons. The specimen was uncultured baseline CD8+ T cells from peripheral blood mononuclear cells (PBMCs). The source of these receptors is a male donor with HIV. Both conserved end residues are part of each CDR3. A D gene is named only where the DNA matches it firmly. The size entry is marked missing in some rows and otherwise reads once, few, many or a size class.

j_call v_call d_call clone_size cdr3_nt cdr3_aa
TRBJ2-7 TRBV4-2 . . TGTGCCAGCAGCCTCGGTCTGTGGGGGAAGCAGTACTTC CASSLGLWGKQYF
TRBJ2-5 TRBV30 . . TGTGCCTGGAGTGTACCCAGCGAAAGGGAGACCCAGTACTTC CAWSVPSERETQYF
TRBJ2-7 TRBV7-8 TRBD1 . TGTGCCAGCAGCCCCACCATGGGACAGGGGAACGAGCAGTACTTC CASSPTMGQGNEQYF
TRBJ2-7 TRBV4-1 TRBD1 . TGCGCCAGCAGCTCGCCCGGGACAGCGACCTACGAGCAGTACTTC CASSSPGTATYEQYF
TRBJ2-5 TRBV10-2 . . TGCGCCAGCAGGAGAAGCGGCCAAGAGACCCAGTACTTC CASRRSGQETQYF
TRBJ2-1 TRBV19 TRBD2 . TGTGCCAGTAGTACCTCCCGGACTAGCGGGAGGGACAATGAGCAGTTCTTC CASSTSRTSGRDNEQFF
TRBJ1-1 TRBV27 . . TGTGCCAGCAGTTTAGGGCTGGACACTGAAGCTTTCTTT CASSLGLDTEAFF
TRBJ1-6 TRBV6-6 . . TGTGCCAGCAGCCCCGGGACAACGAATTCACCCCTCCACTTT CASSPGTTNSPLHF
TRBJ1-1 TRBV5-1 . . TGCGCCAGCAGCACCCAAGGATGGGGAGCTTTCTTT CASSTQGWGAFF
TRBJ2-1 TRBV9 TRBD2 . TGTGCCAGCAGCGTCTCAGCGGGGGTAGCGGGATTCTACAATGAGCAGTTCTTC CASSVSAGVAGFYNEQFF
TRBJ1-2 TRBV28 . . TGTGCCAGCAGTTTTATCGGGACGCCCCGTATAAGCGGCTACACCTTC CASSFIGTPRISGYTF
TRBJ1-3 TRBV5-1 . . TGCGCCAGCAGCTTGGATGGACACACGTCCTCTGGAAACACCATATATTTT CASSLDGHTSSGNTIYF
TRBJ2-1 TRBV27 TRBD2 . TGTGCCAGCACCGAGCGGGACCCCTCTCTTGAGCAGTTCTTC CASTERDPSLEQFF
TRBJ2-2 TRBV20-1 . few TGCAGTGCCGTGGGTGCGGGGGAGCTGTTTTTT CSAVGAGELFF
TRBJ2-2 TRBV28 . . TGTGCCAGCACCCGCGGAGGGGGGAACACCGGGGAGCTGTTTTTT CASTRGGGNTGELFF
TRBJ2-7 TRBV10-1 TRBD2 . TGCGCCAGCAGTGAGACGGGACTAGCCTACGAGCAGTACTTC CASSETGLAYEQYF
TRBJ2-1 TRBV5-6 . . TGTGCCAGCGGCCGGGACTCCGGCTACAATGAGCAGTTCTTC CASGRDSGYNEQFF
TRBJ1-1 TRBV28 . many TGTGCCAGCAGCAGCTCAGATGCGAGCACTGAAGCTTTCTTT CASSSSDASTEAFF
TRBJ1-4 TRBV28 TRBD1 . TGTGCCAGCAGCCGGACAGGAAATGAAAAACTGTTTTTT CASSRTGNEKLFF
TRBJ2-3 TRBV27 . . TGTGCCAGCAGTGACACTAGCCGGAGGTCAGATACGCAGTATTTT CASSDTSRRSDTQYF
TRBJ2-7 TRBV4-1 TRBD2 . TGCGCCAGCAGCCCCCGACTCTTGACTAGCGGGAACACCTACGAGCAGTACTTC CASSPRLLTSGNTYEQYF
TRBJ1-2 TRBV28 . . TGTGCCAGCAGTTTAAGTCGCGATTTTTATGGCTACACCTTC CASSLSRDFYGYTF
TRBJ1-1 TRBV4-1 . . TGCGCCAGCAGCCAAGAACAGTACACTGAAGCTTTCTTT CASSQEQYTEAFF
TRBJ2-7 TRBV18 . . TGTGCCAGCTCACCTTCAGGGGGGTCCTACGAGCAGTACTTC CASSPSGGSYEQYF
TRBJ1-4 TRBV27 . few TGTGCCAGCAGCTCCCTTCAAGGCAACGAAAAACTGTTTTTT CASSSLQGNEKLFF
TRBJ2-4 TRBV30 TRBD1 few TGTGCCTGGAGTCAAACAGGGGAAAACATTCAGTACTTC CAWSQTGENIQYF
TRBJ1-6 TRBV6-5 TRBD1 . TGTGCCAGCAGTACTTTAAGGACAGGGAGGACACCCCTCCACTTT CASSTLRTGRTPLHF
TRBJ2-7 TRBV6-1 . . TGTGCCAGCAGCGAGGAGGAGGGGGCACCCTACGAGCAGTACTTC CASSEEEGAPYEQYF
TRBJ2-5 TRBV7-7 . . TGTGCCAGCAGCTTAGGTTCAGGTGTACAAGAGACCCAGTACTTC CASSLGSGVQETQYF
TRBJ2-6 TRBV4-2 TRBD1 . TGTGCCAGCAGCCAAGATGATCGGACAGGGGCCTCTGGGGCCAACGTCCTGACTTTC CASSQDDRTGASGANVLTF
TRBJ2-7 TRBV5-4 . once TGTGCCAGCAGCTTACAGGGTAGCGGGCCGCCCGAGCAGTACTTC CASSLQGSGPPEQYF
TRBJ2-7 TRBV10-1 TRBD2 many TGCGCCAGCAGTGAGTCGACTAGCGGGGATCACTACGAGCAGTACTTC CASSESTSGDHYEQYF
TRBJ2-1 TRBV7-2 TRBD2 . TGTGCCAGCAGCTTAGCCCGGGGACTAGCGGGAGGGCCCCTCTACAATGAGCAGTTCTTC CASSLARGLAGGPLYNEQFF
TRBJ1-2 TRBV9 TRBD1 once TGTGCCAGCAGCGCCGGGACAGGGAAGGATCACTATGGCTACACCTTC CASSAGTGKDHYGYTF
TRBJ1-1 TRBV14 . . TGTGCCAGCAGCCAAGTATATGGGGCAACTGAAGCTTTCTTT CASSQVYGATEAFF
TRBJ1-1 TRBV9 TRBD1 . TGTGCCAGCAGCCCATTGGACAGGCAGAACACTGAAGCTTTCTTT CASSPLDRQNTEAFF
TRBJ1-1 TRBV6-4 . . TGTGCCAGCAGTGTGGGCGATAACACTGAAGCTTTCTTT CASSVGDNTEAFF
TRBJ2-7 TRBV14 . . TGTGCCAGCAGCCGTGAATCTACCGCCTACGAGCAGTACTTC CASSRESTAYEQYF
TRBJ2-5 TRBV27 TRBD2 . TGTGCCAGCAGCCCAGGGAGGCTAGCGGGACAAGAGACCCAGTACTTC CASSPGRLAGQETQYF
TRBJ1-6 TRBV10-3 . . TGTGCCATCAGTGAGGGAAAGGGAGATTCACCCCTCCACTTT CAISEGKGDSPLHF
TRBJ2-7 TRBV7-9 . . TGTGCCAGCAGCTCGATTTACGAGCAGTACTTC CASSSIYEQYF
TRBJ1-3 TRBV5-1 . . TGCGCCAGCAGCTTGGGACAGTCTGGAAACACCATATATTTT CASSLGQSGNTIYF
TRBJ2-5 TRBV5-6 TRBD1 . TGTGCCAGCAGCAGCCCGGGACAGGGGAAAGAGACCCAGTACTTC CASSSPGQGKETQYF
TRBJ1-4 TRBV25-1 . once TGTGCCAGCAGTCTGACACCAGCGGGGGAAAAACTGTTTTTT CASSLTPAGEKLFF
TRBJ2-1 TRBV25-1 . . TGTGCCAGCAGTGAAAACAGGTTTTACAATGAGCAGTTCTTC CASSENRFYNEQFF
TRBJ1-1 TRBV30 . . TGTGCCTGGAGTGAGCGGGGGAGGGGAGCTTTCTTT CAWSERGRGAFF
TRBJ1-2 TRBV5-6 TRBD1 . TGTGCCAGCAGCTTGCTCCCCATCAAGGACAGGGGTAGGGATGGCTACACCTTC CASSLLPIKDRGRDGYTF
TRBJ1-6 TRBV5-4 TRBD1 . TGTGCCAGCAGCTTGAGGACAGGGGGCGCTTATAATTCACCCCTCCACTTT CASSLRTGGAYNSPLHF
TRBJ2-5 TRBV6-5 TRBD2 . TGTGCCAGCACCTTCGGGAGGGGGGCCGGGAAGACCCAGTACTTC CASTFGRGAGKTQYF
TRBJ1-5 TRBV28 . . TGTGCCAGCAGTCAAGGACAGTTTCCCCAGCATTTT CASSQGQFPQHF
TRBJ1-1 TRBV5-1 . few TGCGCCAGCAGCTTGCCTAGACCGAGTTTGAACACTGAAGCTTTCTTT CASSLPRPSLNTEAFF
TRBJ2-1 TRBV13 . . TGTGCCAGCAGCTTATTGACAGTCAATGAGCAGTTCTTC CASSLLTVNEQFF